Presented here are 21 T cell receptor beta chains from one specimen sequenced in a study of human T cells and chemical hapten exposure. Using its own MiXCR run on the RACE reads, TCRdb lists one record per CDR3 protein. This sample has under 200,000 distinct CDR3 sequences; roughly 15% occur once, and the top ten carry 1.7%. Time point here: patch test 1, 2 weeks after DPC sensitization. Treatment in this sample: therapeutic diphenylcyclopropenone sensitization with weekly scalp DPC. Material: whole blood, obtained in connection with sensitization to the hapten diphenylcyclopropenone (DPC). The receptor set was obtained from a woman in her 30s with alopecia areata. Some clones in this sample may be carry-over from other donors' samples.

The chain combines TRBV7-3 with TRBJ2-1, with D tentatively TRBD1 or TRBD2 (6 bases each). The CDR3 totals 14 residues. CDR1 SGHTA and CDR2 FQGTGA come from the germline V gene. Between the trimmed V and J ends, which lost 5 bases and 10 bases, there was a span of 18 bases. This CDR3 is CASSVGLVGAEQFF. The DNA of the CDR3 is TGTGCCAGCAGCGTGGGACTTGTGGGGGCCGAGCAGTTCTTC.

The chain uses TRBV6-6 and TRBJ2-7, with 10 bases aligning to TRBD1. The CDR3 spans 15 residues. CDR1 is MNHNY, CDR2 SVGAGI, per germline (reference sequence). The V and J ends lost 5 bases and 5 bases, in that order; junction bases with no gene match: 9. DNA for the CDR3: TGTGCCAGCAGTACCCGGGACAGGGGAGTACACGAGCAGTACTTC. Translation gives CASSTRDRGVHEQYF.

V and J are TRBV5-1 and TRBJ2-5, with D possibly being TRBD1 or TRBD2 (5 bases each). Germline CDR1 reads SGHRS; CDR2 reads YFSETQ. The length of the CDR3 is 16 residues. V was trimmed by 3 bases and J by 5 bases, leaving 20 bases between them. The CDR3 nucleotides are TGCGCCAGCAGCTCCCCCGGACACCCATGGGGGGAGACCCAGTACTTC. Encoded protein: CASSSPGHPWGETQYF.

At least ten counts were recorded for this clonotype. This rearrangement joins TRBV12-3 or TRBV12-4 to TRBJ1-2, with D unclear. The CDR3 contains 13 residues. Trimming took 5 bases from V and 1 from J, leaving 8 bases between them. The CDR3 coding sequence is TGTGCCAGCAGTCTGAGGGATAACTATGGCTACACCTTC. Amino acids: CASSLRDNYGYTF.

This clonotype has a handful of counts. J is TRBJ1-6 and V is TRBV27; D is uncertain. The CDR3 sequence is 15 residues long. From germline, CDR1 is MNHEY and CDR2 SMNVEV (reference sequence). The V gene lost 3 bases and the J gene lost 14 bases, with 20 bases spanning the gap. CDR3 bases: TGTGCCAGCAGTTTCTCCTCCGGTAGAGGACGGGCCCTCCACTTT. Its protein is CASSFSSGRGRALHF.

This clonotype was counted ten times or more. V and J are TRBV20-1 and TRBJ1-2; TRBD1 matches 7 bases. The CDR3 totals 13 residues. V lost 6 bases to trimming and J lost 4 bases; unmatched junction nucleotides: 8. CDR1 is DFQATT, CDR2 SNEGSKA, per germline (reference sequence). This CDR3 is CSAPPGGIYGYTF. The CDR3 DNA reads TGCAGTGCGCCGCCAGGGGGTATCTATGGCTACACCTTC.

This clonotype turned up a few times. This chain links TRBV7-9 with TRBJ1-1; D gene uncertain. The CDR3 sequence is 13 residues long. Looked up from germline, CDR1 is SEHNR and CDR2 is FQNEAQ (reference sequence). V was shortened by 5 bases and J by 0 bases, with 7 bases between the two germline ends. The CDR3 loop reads CASSASLNTEAFF. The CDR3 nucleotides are TGTGCCAGCAGCGCCTCCTTGAACACTGAAGCTTTCTTT.

This chain's CDR3 is CASKPLAGFSGNTIYF. Written as DNA, the CDR3 is TGTGCCAGCAAGCCTCTGGCAGGCTTCTCTGGAAACACCATATATTTT. The chain is built from TRBV28 and TRBJ1-3, with no clear D. Germline CDR1 reads MDHEN; CDR2 reads SYDVKM. With 7 bases removed from V and 0 bases from J, the gap between germline ends came to 16 bases. The CDR3 is 16 residues long. Full variable domain (missing parts from reference TRBV28 and TRBJ1-3): DVKVTQSSRYLVKRTGEKVFLECVQDMDHENMFWYRQDPGLGLRLIYFSYDVKMKEKGDIPEGYSVSREKKERFSLILESASTNQTSMYLCASKPLAGFSGNTIYFGEGSWLTVV.

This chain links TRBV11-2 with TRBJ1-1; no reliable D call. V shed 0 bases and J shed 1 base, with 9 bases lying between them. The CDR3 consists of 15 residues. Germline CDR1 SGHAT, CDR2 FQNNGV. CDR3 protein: CASSLDHYPNTEAFF. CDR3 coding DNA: TGTGCCAGCAGCTTAGATCACTACCCGAACACTGAAGCTTTCTTT.

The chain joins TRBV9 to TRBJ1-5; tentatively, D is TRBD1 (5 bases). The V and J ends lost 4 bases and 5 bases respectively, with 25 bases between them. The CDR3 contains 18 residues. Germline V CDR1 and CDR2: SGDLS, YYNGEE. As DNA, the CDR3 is TGTGCCAGCAGCCCCGAAGGGGTTTTGGGTATAACGGATCAGCCCCAGCATTTT. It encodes CASSPEGVLGITDQPQHF.

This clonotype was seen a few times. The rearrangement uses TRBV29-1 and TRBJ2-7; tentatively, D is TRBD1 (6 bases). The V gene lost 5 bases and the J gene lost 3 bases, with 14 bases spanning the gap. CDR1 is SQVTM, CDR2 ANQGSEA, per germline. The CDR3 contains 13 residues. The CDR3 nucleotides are TGCAGCGTTTCTTACAGGGTAGGCTACGAGCAGTACTTC. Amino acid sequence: CSVSYRVGYEQYF.

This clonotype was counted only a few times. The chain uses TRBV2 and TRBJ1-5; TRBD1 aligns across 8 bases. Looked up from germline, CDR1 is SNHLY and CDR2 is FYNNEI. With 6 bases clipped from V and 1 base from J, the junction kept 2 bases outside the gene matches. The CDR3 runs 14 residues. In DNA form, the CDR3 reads TGTGCCAGCAGCCAGGGGGCGAGCAATCAGCCCCAGCATTTT. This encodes CASSQGASNQPQHF.

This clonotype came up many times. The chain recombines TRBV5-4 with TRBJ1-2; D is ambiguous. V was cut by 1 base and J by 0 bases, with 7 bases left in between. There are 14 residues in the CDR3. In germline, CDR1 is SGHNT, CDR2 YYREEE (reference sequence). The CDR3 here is CASSLSGANYGYTF. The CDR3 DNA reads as TGTGCCAGCAGCTTGAGTGGAGCTAACTATGGCTACACCTTC.

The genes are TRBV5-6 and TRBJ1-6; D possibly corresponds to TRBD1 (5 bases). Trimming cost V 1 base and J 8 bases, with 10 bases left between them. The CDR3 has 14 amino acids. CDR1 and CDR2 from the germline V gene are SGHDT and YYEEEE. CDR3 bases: TGTGCCAGCAGCTTGCCCAGGGAGTATTCACCCCTCCACTTT. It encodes CASSLPREYSPLHF.

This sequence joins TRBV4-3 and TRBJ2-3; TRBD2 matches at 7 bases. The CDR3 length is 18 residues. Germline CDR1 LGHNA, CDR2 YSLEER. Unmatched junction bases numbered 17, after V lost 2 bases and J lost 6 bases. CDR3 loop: CASSQSLAGGGPTDTQYF. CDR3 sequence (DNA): TGCGCCAGCAGCCAATCCTTAGCGGGTGGGGGACCAACGGATACGCAGTATTTT.

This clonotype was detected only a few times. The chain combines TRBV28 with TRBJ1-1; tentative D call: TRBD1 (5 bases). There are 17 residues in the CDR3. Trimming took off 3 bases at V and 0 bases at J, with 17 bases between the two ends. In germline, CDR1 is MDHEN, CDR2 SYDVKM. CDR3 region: CASSLGTRVPMNTEAFF. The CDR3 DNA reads TGTGCCAGCAGTTTGGGGACCAGGGTCCCGATGAACACTGAAGCTTTCTTT.

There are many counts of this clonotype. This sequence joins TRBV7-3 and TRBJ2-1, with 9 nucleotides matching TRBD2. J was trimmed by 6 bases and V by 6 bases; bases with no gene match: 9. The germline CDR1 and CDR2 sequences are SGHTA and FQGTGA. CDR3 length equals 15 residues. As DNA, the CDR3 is TGTGCCAGCAGGTCCCAGACTAGCGGATTCAATGAGCAGTTCTTC. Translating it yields CASRSQTSGFNEQFF.

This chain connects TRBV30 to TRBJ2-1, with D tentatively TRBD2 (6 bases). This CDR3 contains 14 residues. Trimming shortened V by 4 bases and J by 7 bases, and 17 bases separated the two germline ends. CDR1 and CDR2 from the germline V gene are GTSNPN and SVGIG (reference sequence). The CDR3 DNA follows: TGTGCCTGGATCGGCTGGGGGGAGAGGAATGAGCAGTTCTTC. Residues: CAWIGWGERNEQFF.

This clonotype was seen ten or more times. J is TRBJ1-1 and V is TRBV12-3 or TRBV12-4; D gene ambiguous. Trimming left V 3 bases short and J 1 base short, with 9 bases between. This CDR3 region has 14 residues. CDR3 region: CASSFRGGNTEAFF. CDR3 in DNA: TGTGCCAGCAGTTTCCGGGGAGGGAACACTGAAGCTTTCTTT.

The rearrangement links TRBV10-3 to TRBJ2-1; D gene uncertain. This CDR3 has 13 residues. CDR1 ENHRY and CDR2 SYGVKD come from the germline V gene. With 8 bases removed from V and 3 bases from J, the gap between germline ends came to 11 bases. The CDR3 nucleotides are TGTGCCATCTCTGACGGCCACTACAATGAGCAGTTCTTC. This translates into CAISDGHYNEQFF.

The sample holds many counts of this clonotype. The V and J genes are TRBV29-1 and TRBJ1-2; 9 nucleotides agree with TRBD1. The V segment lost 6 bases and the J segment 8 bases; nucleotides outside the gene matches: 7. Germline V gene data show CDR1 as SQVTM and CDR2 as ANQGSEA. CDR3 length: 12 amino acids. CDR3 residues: CSVAQGAFGYTF. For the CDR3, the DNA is TGCAGCGTGGCACAGGGGGCCTTCGGCTACACCTTC.